A single sample is the source of the 3 T cell receptor beta chains below, sequenced in a study of cytomegalovirus exposure and HLA in healthy donors. The PCR was carried out with 60 Vbeta primers and 13 Jbeta primers. Method: immunoSEQ multiplex PCR; TCRdb's copy keeps in-frame clones and lacks some. This table holds 180,000 or so clones, about 82% found once. The specimen sequenced was PBMCs. The receptors were sampled from a woman in her thirties in good health and CMV-seronegative.

This sequence joins TRBV1 and TRBJ1-6; TRBD1, the table's D call, lacks a check against the DNA. TRBV1 is listed as a pseudogene. The CDR3 loop spans 20 amino acids. CDR3: CTSSQDHRTLSKRPNSPLHF. CDR3 DNA sequence: TGCACCAGCAGCCAAGACCACAGGACCTTGAGCAAGAGGCCCAACTCACCCCTCCACTTT.

This chain links TRBV10-3 with TRBJ1-1; D is possibly TRBD1 (5 bases). The ends were cut back, 4 bases at V and 3 bases at J, with 12 bases in the middle. Germline V gene lookup returns CDR1 ENHRY and CDR2 SYGVKD. This CDR3 spans 14 amino acids. CDR3 sequence: CAISGRGGYTEAFF. In nucleotides, the CDR3 is TGTGCCATCAGTGGGAGGGGTGGTTACACTGAAGCTTTCTTT.

The gene calls are TRBV7-6 and TRBJ1-4, with 8 bases fitting TRBD1. J lost 3 bases, V lost 2 bases, and 2 bases had no gene match. CDR3 length: 15 residues. CDR1 is SGHVS and CDR2 is FNYEAQ in the germline V gene. DNA for the CDR3: TGTGCCAGCAGCTTAATGACAGGGGCTAATGAAAAACTGTTTTTT. Protein sequence: CASSLMTGANEKLFF.